Below are 23 T cell receptor beta chains sequenced from a single sample in a study of vaccination effects on CD4 cells after COVID-19. Their recognized antigens are unknown. Antigen-specific CD4+ T cell clonotypes were called by their expansion after viral peptide-pool culture in ViraFEST. Culture lasted around eleven days before CD4+ T cell isolation. Produced via immunoSEQ multiplex PCR; TCRdb's table is partial and in-frame only. Of around 22,000 clones listed, around 72% are singletons. The sample was CD4+ T cells from PBMCs cultured with HCoV-229E spike peptides, taken before COVID-19 vaccination. The receptors were gathered from a human donor who received a COVID-19 vaccine.

There are a few counts of this clone. V is TRBV5-4 and J is TRBJ1-2, with unresolved D. Trimming took off 0 bases at V and 8 bases at J, with 11 bases between the two ends. The CDR3 extends over 13 amino acids. Per the germline V gene, CDR1 is SGHNT and CDR2 is YYREEE (reference sequence). This chain's CDR3 is CASSLARTPGYTF. DNA for the CDR3: TGTGCCAGCAGCTTGGCCCGGACCCCCGGCTACACCTTC.

The rearrangement joins TRBV6-1 to TRBJ2-7, with 7 bases lining up with TRBD2. The germline V gene has CDR1 MNHNS and CDR2 SASEGT. The J segment lost 7 bases and the V segment lost 2 bases, leaving 17 bases of the junction unmatched. The CDR3 consists of 17 residues. The CDR3 protein is CASSELGWEGIPTEQYF. In DNA form, the CDR3 reads TGTGCCAGCAGTGAACTCGGCTGGGAGGGGATCCCTACTGAGCAGTACTTC.

V is TRBV5-1 and J is TRBJ2-1; no reliable D call. The germline gives CDR1 SGHRS, CDR2 YFSETQ. Between the trimmed V and J ends, which lost 4 bases and 8 bases, there was a span of 19 bases. This CDR3 is 15 amino acids long. In nucleotides, the CDR3 is TGCGCCAGCAGCCTGGAAGGCGGCAGATCCCATGAGCAGTTCTTC. It translates to CASSLEGGRSHEQFF.

A few counts support this clone. This rearrangement joins TRBV19 to TRBJ2-1, with unresolved D. Germline V gene data show CDR1 as LNHDA and CDR2 as SQIVND (reference sequence). V dropped 7 bases and J dropped 1 base, with 11 bases sitting between them. The CDR3 spans 14 residues. CDR3 protein: CASIAGPSYNEQFF. CDR3 sequence (DNA): TGTGCCAGTATAGCCGGGCCATCCTACAATGAGCAGTTCTTC.

The chain has TRBV5-5 and TRBJ1-6; a possible D gene is TRBD1 (5 bases). V was clipped by 2 bases and J by 8 bases, with 11 bases between them. Germline-derived CDR1 and CDR2 are SGHKS and YYEKEE (reference sequence). The CDR3 has 14 residues. CDR3 residues: CASSFLRGDSPLHF. The CDR3 DNA reads as TGTGCCAGCAGCTTCCTTCGGGGGGATTCACCCCTCCACTTT.

This clone was picked up a small number of times. The rearrangement links TRBV9 to TRBJ1-3, with 7 nucleotides matching TRBD1. This CDR3 region has 14 residues. Germline-derived CDR1 and CDR2 are SGDLS and YYNGEE. Trimming cost V 0 bases and J 9 bases; bases outside gene matches: 6. The CDR3 DNA is TGTGCCAGCAGCGTAGGACAGGGCTTGAGCACCATATATTTT. Translation: CASSVGQGLSTIYF.

The chain has TRBV27 and TRBJ1-2, with D uncertain. The CDR3 is 11 amino acids. V lost 6 bases and J 4 bases, leaving 6 bases between the germline ends. Germline-derived CDR1 and CDR2 are MNHEY and SMNVEV (reference sequence). DNA of the CDR3: TGTGCCAGCAGCAATTTCTATGGCTACACCTTC. Translating it yields CASSNFYGYTF.

This rearrangement joins TRBV27 to TRBJ2-5; TRBD1 matches 8 bases. This CDR3 is built from 14 residues. J gave up 4 bases and V 5 bases, and 6 bases lay outside the gene matches. Germline V gene lookup returns CDR1 MNHEY and CDR2 SMNVEV (reference sequence). For the CDR3, the DNA is TGTGCCAGCAGTGGACAGGGACCCCGAGAGACCCAGTACTTC. It encodes CASSGQGPRETQYF.

This chain joins TRBV5-1 and TRBJ2-2; no definite D call. This CDR3 has 15 residues. Deletions cut 0 bases from V and 4 bases from J, with 10 bases between. In germline, CDR1 is SGHRS, CDR2 YFSETQ. CDR3 protein: CASSLGGSRTGELFF. CDR3 bases: TGCGCCAGCAGCTTGGGCGGATCGCGCACCGGGGAGCTGTTTTTT. The variable domain in full, with the rest retrieved from reference TRBV5-1 and TRBJ2-2, is KAGVTQTPRYLIKTRGQQVTLSCSPISGHRSVSWYQQTPGQGLQFLFEYFSETQRNKGNFPGRFSGRQFSNSRSEMNVSTLELGDSALYLCASSLGGSRTGELFFGEGSRLTVL.

V usage is TRBV20-1 and J usage is TRBJ2-1; a weak D match, TRBD2 (5 bases). The V end was cut by 3 bases, the J end by 0 bases, with 18 bases between. The CDR3 extends over 17 amino acids. CDR1 is DFQATT, CDR2 SNEGSKA, per germline (reference sequence). CDR3 nucleotide sequence: TGCAGTGCTAGTCCCGCCGAGGACTGGAGCTCCTACAATGAGCAGTTCTTC. Protein sequence: CSASPAEDWSSYNEQFF.

The V and J genes are TRBV5-6 and TRBJ2-5, with D hard to call. This CDR3 spans 13 amino acids. Trimming stripped 7 bases from V and 0 bases from J, with 10 bases between. The germline V gene encodes CDR1 SGHDT and CDR2 YYEEEE. CDR3 residues: CASAGGYQETQYF. CDR3 coding DNA: TGTGCCAGCGCCGGCGGCTACCAAGAGACCCAGTACTTC.

Here the CDR3 reads CASSLGTGGSEKLFF. The CDR3 bases are TGCGCCAGCAGCTTGGGCACAGGGGGCAGTGAAAAACTGTTTTTT. The genes are TRBV5-1 and TRBJ1-4; 9 bases are a match to TRBD1. Germline V gene data show CDR1 as SGHRS and CDR2 as YFSETQ. The length of the CDR3 is 15 residues. Trimming removed 0 bases from V and 7 bases from J; junction bases left unmatched: 4. Full variable domain (remainder filled in from reference TRBV5-1 and TRBJ1-4): KAGVTQTPRYLIKTRGQQVTLSCSPISGHRSVSWYQQTPGQGLQFLFEYFSETQRNKGNFPGRFSGRQFSNSRSEMNVSTLELGDSALYLCASSLGTGGSEKLFFGSGTQLSVL.

In its sample, this clone was seen a few times. The chain employs TRBV7-9 and TRBJ1-6; D unresolved. The CDR3 has 13 amino acids. CDR1 and CDR2 (germline): SEHNR, FQNEAQ (reference sequence). The ends were cut back, 2 bases at V and 13 bases at J, with 12 bases in the middle. DNA of the CDR3: TGTGCCAGCAGCTTATCTCTTGGAGGTCCCCTCCACTTT. Translation gives CASSLSLGGPLHF.

The genes are TRBV6-5 and TRBJ2-3; D gene uncertain. Germline CDR1 reads MNHEY; CDR2 reads SVGAGI. CDR3 length: 13 amino acids. Trimming shortened V by 2 bases and J by 4 bases, and 7 bases separated the two germline ends. CDR3 coding DNA: TGTGCCAGCAGTTACCGGGTGGCAGATACGCAGTATTTT. Amino acids: CASSYRVADTQYF.

A few counts support this clone. The chain is built from TRBV5-1 and TRBJ1-4; D ambiguous. The CDR3 length is 15 residues. Between the trimmed V and J ends, which lost 0 bases and 3 bases, there was a span of 9 bases. The germline V gene encodes CDR1 SGHRS and CDR2 YFSETQ. CDR3 DNA sequence: TGCGCCAGCAGCTTGGCTGAAGTCGCTAATGAAAAACTGTTTTTT. Translation: CASSLAEVANEKLFF.

In its sample, this clone was seen a few times. The V gene is TRBV5-4, the J gene TRBJ2-7; tentative D call: TRBD2 (5 bases). This CDR3 region has 17 residues. With 4 bases removed from V and 0 bases from J, the gap between germline ends came to 20 bases. Germline CDR1 SGHNT, CDR2 YYREEE (reference sequence). CDR3 in amino acids: CASSIATWTGSSYEQYF. CDR3 in DNA: TGTGCCAGCAGCATTGCAACCTGGACGGGAAGCTCCTACGAGCAGTACTTC.

CDR3: CASSNYGTGALVGGYTF. The DNA of the CDR3 is TGTGCCAGTAGTAATTACGGGACAGGGGCCCTTGTAGGAGGCTACACCTTC. The chain carries TRBV19 and TRBJ1-2; 10 bases agree with TRBD1. CDR1 and CDR2 (germline): LNHDA, SQIVND (reference sequence). V shed 4 bases and J 8 bases; nucleotides not matched to a gene: 16. CDR3 length equals 17 residues.

Regarding this clone: At one boundary the junction diverges from the germline segment, which might be a read error. CDR3 nucleotides: TGTGCCAGCATTGAACAAGAAGCCTACGAGCAGTACTTC. Translation: CASIEQEAYEQYF. This chain joins TRBV2 and TRBJ2-7; no clear D gene. CDR3 length equals 13 residues. Germline V lookup: CDR1 SNHLY, CDR2 FYNNEI.

This clone appeared a few times. The chain carries TRBV6-1 and TRBJ1-3, with D perhaps TRBD1 (5 bases). Trimming took off 2 bases at V and 0 bases at J, with 11 bases between the two ends. The CDR3 has 16 amino acids. Germline values: CDR1 MNHNS, CDR2 SASEGT. The DNA of the CDR3 is TGTGCCAGCAGTGAAATCCAGGGCCACTCTGGAAACACCATATATTTT. This gives the protein CASSEIQGHSGNTIYF.

The chain links TRBV5-4 to TRBJ2-5; 7 bases are shared with TRBD1. The CDR3 has 14 amino acids. Losses at the gene ends were 4 bases for V and 4 bases for J; bases not matched to a gene: 7. Germline CDR1 reads SGHNT; CDR2 reads YYREEE (reference sequence). CDR3 DNA sequence: TGTGCCAGCAGCCGACAGGGAGCGGCAGAGACCCAGTACTTC. Residues: CASSRQGAAETQYF.

This clone has a handful of counts. The chain combines TRBV11-2 with TRBJ2-1; weak D call: TRBD2 (6 bases). This CDR3 spans 14 amino acids. Between the trimmed V and J ends, which lost 4 bases and 7 bases, there was a span of 14 bases. CDR1 and CDR2 from the germline V gene are SGHAT and FQNNGV. CDR3 amino acids: CASSSGTPPNEQFF. Written as DNA, the CDR3 is TGTGCCAGCAGCTCCGGGACTCCACCGAATGAGCAGTTCTTC.

This clone was recorded once. The CDR3 DNA follows: TGCGCCAGCAGCTTGGGGACTAGCGGGACTGAGCAGTTCTTC. Protein sequence: CASSLGTSGTEQFF. V is TRBV5-1 and J is TRBJ2-1; TRBD2 matches 12 bases. J lost 9 bases, V lost 0 bases, and 1 base had no gene match. The CDR3 is 14 amino acids. Germline CDR1 is SGHRS and CDR2 is YFSETQ.

The table lists this clone with a few counts. The chain combines TRBV30 with TRBJ1-2, with unresolved D. V was pared by 3 bases and J by 3 bases, with 14 bases between. Germline V gene sequence: CDR1 GTSNPN, CDR2 SVGIG (reference sequence). CDR3 size: 14 residues. The CDR3, as DNA: TGTGCCTGGAGCCGGAAGACTCGGCACTATGGCTACACCTTC. As protein: CAWSRKTRHYGYTF.